This passage covers 2 T cell receptor beta chains from one sample sequenced in a study of shared clonotypes between healthy human individuals. Produced via immunoSEQ multiplex PCR; TCRdb's table is partial and in-frame only. The data contain around 640,000 clones, roughly 96% of them seen just once; the ten biggest clones take up roughly 0.1%. Terminally differentiated effector memory CD45RA+ cells were excluded by CCR7 positive selection of CD45RO-negative cells. Sequencing was performed on naive CD8+ T cells sorted from blood. These receptors came from a woman aged 25 to 39 in good health.

The chain uses TRBV5-6 and TRBJ2-7; possible D gene TRBD1, 5 bases. V was clipped by 4 bases and J by 2 bases, with 16 bases between them. Germline V gives CDR1 SGHDT, CDR2 YYEEEE. The CDR3 extends over 15 amino acids. The CDR3 region is CASSQEMTAAYEQYF. As DNA, the CDR3 is TGTGCCAGCAGCCAAGAGATGACAGCAGCCTACGAGCAGTACTTC. The entire variable domain, with the rest obtained from reference TRBV5-6 and TRBJ2-7, is as follows: DAGVTQSPTHLIKTRGQQVTLRCSPKSGHDTVSWYQQALGQGPQFIFQYYEEEERQRGNFPDRFSGHQFPNYSSELNVNALLLGDSALYLCASSQEMTAAYEQYFGPGTRLTVT.

V usage is TRBV4-1 and J usage is TRBJ1-3; D unclear. CDR3 length: 16 amino acids. The ends were cut back, 1 base at V and 0 bases at J, with 10 bases in the middle. Germline assignment: CDR1 MGHRA and CDR2 YSYEKL. CDR3 DNA: TGCGCCAGCAGCCAAGCGGACGGGAACTCTGGAAACACCATATATTTT. It codes for CASSQADGNSGNTIYF.